This T cell receptor beta chain was sequenced during a study of cytomegalovirus exposure and HLA in healthy donors. General observations from the study: Three chains linked to CMV were shown in vitro to be specific for CMV antigens.

The PCR used 60 Vbeta and 13 Jbeta primers. Only in-frame clones appear in the TCRdb table, and some are missing; sequencing was by immunoSEQ multiplex PCR. This sample contains approximately 110,000 clones. The CDR3 totals 12 residues. Germline CDR1 reads SGHDT; CDR2 reads YYEEEE. Between the trimmed V and J ends, which lost 2 bases and 5 bases, there was a span of 5 bases. Turning to this clone: Its target is not known.

The chain links TRBV5-6 to TRBJ1-5; D remains unclear. The sequencing input was PBMCs. The sequence was collected from a man aged 18 to 35 in good health and CMV-seronegative. CDR3 in amino acids: CASSFLDQPQHF. Here the CDR3 DNA reads TGTGCCAGCAGCTTCTTAGATCAGCCCCAGCATTTT.